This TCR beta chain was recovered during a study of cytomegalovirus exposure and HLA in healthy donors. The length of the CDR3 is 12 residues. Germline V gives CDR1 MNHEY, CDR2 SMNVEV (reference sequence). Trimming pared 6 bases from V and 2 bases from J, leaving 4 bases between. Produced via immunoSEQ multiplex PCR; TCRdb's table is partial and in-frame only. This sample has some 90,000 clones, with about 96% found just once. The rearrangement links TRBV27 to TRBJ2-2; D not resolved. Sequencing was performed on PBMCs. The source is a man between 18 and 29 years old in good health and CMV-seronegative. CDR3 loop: CASSLNTGELFF. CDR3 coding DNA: TGTGCCAGCAGCCTTAACACCGGGGAGCTGTTTTTT.